What follows is one T cell receptor beta chain and its context. Its antigen remains unknown. The purity of all sorted populations exceeded 98%. This sample is part of a study of beta chain features in type 1 diabetes. The study, taken as a whole, reports: A moderate, significant TCRB CDR3 shortening appeared in type 1 diabetes across four CD4+ subsets.

Isolated RNA was reverse transcribed in full, so expressed TCRB transcripts were sequenced. Profiled with immunoSEQ multiplex PCR; TCRdb holds only in-frame clones, not every one. The table includes around 300,000 clones, approximately 15% detected once. V was clipped by 4 bases and J by 3 bases, with 12 bases between them. This CDR3 is built from 15 residues. The V gene's germline CDR1 is MNHEY and CDR2 SVGAGI. The sequencing input was naive CD4+ T cells from blood. The rearrangement links TRBV6-5 to TRBJ2-2; tentatively, D is TRBD2 (6 bases). The source of this sequence is a young man with type 1 diabetes. The CDR3 loop reads CASSFLGLHTGELFF. The CDR3 DNA is TGTGCCAGCAGTTTCCTGGGACTTCACACCGGGGAGCTGTTTTTT.